The TCR beta chain under discussion was sequenced for a study of T cell repertoires in aging, cancer and after chemotherapy. Across the whole study: Patients with chronic lymphocytic leukemia were sampled before and after fludarabine- or bendamustine-based chemotherapy. The whole study produced a dataset of about 8.8 million TCR reads.

A mixed TRB-A/B primer pool amplified rearranged TRB by multiplex touch-down PCR. TCRdb reprocessed the multiplex PCR reads via MiXCR and lists one record per CDR3 protein. The sample comprises several thousand distinct CDR3 sequences, around 20% of which are singletons, and 4.4% rests with the top ten. Study-level points and caveats: Across the chemotherapy interval, each cancer cohort showed higher median generation probability, suggesting thymic rebound. In hematological cancer patients, infiltrated lymphoid organs may have impaired thymic emigration or peripheral T cell expansion.

The V gene's germline CDR1 is MGHRA and CDR2 YSYEKL. This CDR3 contains 16 residues. Trimming removed 4 bases from V and 4 bases from J; junction bases left unmatched: 7. The template was genomic DNA from peripheral blood, not RNA. With regard to this clonotype: The antigen remains unidentified.

This TCR derives from a human donor with a blood cancer. The chain couples TRBV4-1 to TRBJ2-2, with TRBD1 matching 9 bases. The sample taken for sequencing was blood. CDR3 DNA: TGCGCCAGCAGCCGTACCGGGACAGGGTCCACCGGGGAGCTGTTTTTT. This sequence encodes CASSRTGTGSTGELFF.